This T cell receptor beta chain was recorded in a study of cytomegalovirus exposure and HLA in healthy donors (dated by TCRdb to 2015 to 2018). About the investigation overall: An earlier analysis of several hundred of the donors reported more than 250 Gb of sequence data and 100 million to 130 million unique TCR beta sequences from about 200 million T cells. An early release that covered 500 to 800 HLA-typed donors contained around 300 gigabases of sequencing data and around 80 million unique TCR sequences. Of the roughly 400 genotyped donors, roughly 80% fell in the genetic ancestry cluster associated with self-reported Caucasian donors. The study aimed to test whether signatures of past pathogen exposure could be identified by cataloging public T cell receptors. The T cell repertoires of 550 to 850 subjects were profiled by immunosequencing and related to cytomegalovirus serostatus. Besides the first cohort of about 730 subjects, a separate validation cohort made up of over 95 different subjects was used. To predict cytomegalovirus infection status, the study combined high-throughput TCR immunosequencing, statistical association of individual TCRs with disease status, and machine learning. A later analysis re-examined previously published TCR beta repertoires from 500 to 700 donors and added high-resolution HLA genotyping to investigate patterns of TCR occurrence. Rather than drawing on any new phenotypic data, the later analysis identified candidate immune exposures from TCR beta sequences and the way those sequences occurred across donors. An earlier analysis of more than 450 of the donors used high-throughput TCR beta sequencing to judge whether each TCR beta V gene segment behaved as functional or pseudogenic. Donor age, sex, ethnicity and CMV serostatus were compiled together with the repertoire data. Genome-wide SNP genotypes for about 60% of the roughly 670 donors were used in a later genetic analysis, which treated that subset as a discovery cohort. Every discovery cohort repertoire had been produced on one sequencing platform. HLA typing covered class I and class II loci at four-digit resolution. The number of donors typed differed by locus, with 629-630 for A, B, C, DRB1 and DQB1, roughly 520 for DQA1, over 600 for DPA1, and roughly 450 for DPB1. A handful of DR-DQ haplotypes were handled as single units for association and clustering because linkage in the cohort was strong. Among about 370 genotyped donors of the cohort, an average of approximately 240,000 unique TCR beta nucleotide sequences was sequenced per donor, of which approximately 18% were non-productive.

What the work shows at the level of the full study, not this receptor alone: Across donors, most TCR sequences were observed very rarely, whereas some public TCRs were present in many individuals. Three of the identified cytomegalovirus-associated TCR beta chains were confirmed in vitro to be specific for cytomegalovirus antigens. The classifier was reported to diagnose cytomegalovirus status with high specificity and sensitivity in both the original and validation cohorts. According to a later genetic analysis, donors in an Asian-associated ancestry cluster had fewer N-insertions in productive TCRs than the approximately 700-donor mean. According to a later analysis, parvovirus B19, influenza, CMV and Epstein-Barr virus appeared linked to several top co-occurrence clusters. An association between a missense DCLRE1C variant and V-gene and J-gene trimming of TCR beta chains was found in a later genetic analysis and replicated in an independent cohort. A total of some 180 TCR beta chains were listed by the study as associated with cytomegalovirus. The presence/absence analyses assumed that sequencing depth was roughly uniform across donors, and that assumption may not be true. Because HLA typing was missing for some donors at each locus, association tests included only the typed subset. The authors suggested that the approach could potentially be extended to other disease states and immunological phenotypes. A group of highly shared sequence variants was considered likely to be a technical artifact of the sequencing pipeline. An earlier analysis of approximately 570 of the donors showed that most TCR beta V segments appeared in productive rearrangements either about 90% or about 30% of the time, which broadly matched IMGT annotations. Some IMGT-functional V segments, including TRBV6-2 and TRBV6-3, could not be distinguished by the 87-base-pair reads and were therefore excluded. According to a later analysis, TCR association rates differed among HLA loci, with DRB1 alleles showing the most associated TCRs and HLA-C alleles showing the fewest. In a later analysis, most CMV-associated TCR beta chains were found to appear HLA-restricted, with HLA associations seemingly driven largely by CMV exposure. Immune exposure information for the cohort was limited to CMV serostatus. A later analysis found that HLA-associated TCR beta chains were more clonally expanded and had lower generation probabilities than equally common non-associated chains. Linkage disequilibrium might explain the correlated functional status among segregating V segments, but an unknown experimental factor could not be ruled out. At a false discovery rate of 0.05, a later analysis linked fewer than 20,000 TCR beta sequences to specific HLA alleles. Because counts were too low, 15 to 20 rarely observed V segments, including chromosome 9 orphons, were excluded from the earlier analysis of some 540 of the donors. In this cohort, only TCR beta chains were sequenced, and detectable features were limited by the absence of alpha or paired-chain data. When HLA alleles, especially DR and DQ, strongly co-occurred, attributing TCR associations to individual alleles was difficult. A further reported finding was that TCR beta sequences accurately predicted the HLA-A and HLA-B alleles for most subjects in the first cohort.

Relative to germline, V is 2 bases shorter and J is 4 bases shorter, with 17 bases between their ends. From the cysteine up to the phenylalanine, the CDR3 has a length of 16 residues. Just CDR3 DNA is preserved here, 48 bases in frame from base 1. The germline V gene yields ENHRY for CDR1 and SYGVKD for CDR2. The cohort consisted of hundreds of healthy bone marrow donors. All cohort members were sampled while nominally healthy, although unrecorded immune exposures were likely present. The donor was CMV seropositive and belonged to the group of 270 or so seropositive cohort members. A peripheral blood sample was collected from each donor, and TCR beta sequencing was performed on peripheral blood mononuclear cells. Genomic DNA extraction from the blood cell samples was performed with the Qiagen DNeasy Blood Extraction Kit. As to this clone: The antigen it binds to is not known. No base quality values were provided; no much bigger clone lies one nucleotide off.

The library was prepared using the immunoSEQ multiplex PCR assay. A mixture of 60 forward primers for TCR Vbeta segments and 13 reverse primers for TCR Jbeta segments was used in the multiplex PCR. The CDR3 region of rearranged TCR beta genes was amplified from genomic DNA with a multiplex PCR assay. On the Illumina HiSeq System, the amplified TCR beta libraries were sequenced as 87-base-pair reads. Per the original workflow: In a later analysis, tens of millions of unique TCR beta chains were counted across the 500 to 850 repertoires, and about 9.9 million of these chains were shared by at least two donors. To remove PCR and sequencing errors, raw reads were error-corrected and collapsed into unique sequences using a nearest-neighbor algorithm that merged closely related sequences. V, D and J gene segments were assigned by aligning CDR3 sequences to IMGT reference sequences. Each retained sequence needed at least a six-nucleotide match to both a V gene segment and a J gene segment. Rearrangements were called productive when the CDR3 lacked stop codons and stayed in frame with V and J; all others were non-productive. CDR3 was defined according to IMGT convention as the region running from the second conserved V-encoded cysteine to the conserved J-encoded phenylalanine. The earlier analysis of about 590 of the donors excluded sequences that lacked an unambiguous match to a single V gene segment. In an earlier analysis of approximately 610 of the donors, V segments were called functional above 56.7% productive rearrangements and were called segregating when the between-donor standard deviation exceeded 5%. A statistical classification framework was built for diagnosing cytomegalovirus status from the catalog of TCR beta chain sequences. In a later analysis, TCR nucleotide sequences were compared against IMGT/GENE-DB human TR gene sequences so that V and J genes could be assigned. In a later analysis, CDR3 sequences and most-parsimonious VDJ recombination scenarios were assigned using the TCRdist pipeline. In a later analysis, each TCR beta chain was defined by its CDR3 amino acid sequence together with its V-gene family, and reads lacking a unique V-gene family were excluded. To address suspected cross-contamination and a sequencing artifact, a later analysis removed around 590 highly shared, low-generation-probability nucleotide sequences. In a later analysis, a clonal expansion index for each public chain was calculated from normalized within-repertoire ranks of inferred template counts. In a later analysis, generation probabilities were computed using a VDJ recombination model fitted to out-of-frame rearrangements, and the results were checked against IGoR. Hypergeometric tests were used in a later analysis to score TCR-TCR, TCR-HLA and TCR-CMV co-occurrence, with a repertoire-size bias correction applied to the TCR pairs. False discovery rates were estimated in a later analysis by permuting HLA or CMV assignments 20 times. In a later analysis, co-occurring TCRs were grouped using DBSCAN, with TCRdist sequence similarity added in when clustering inside HLA-allele-positive subsets. Repertoires with fewer than 30,000 or more than 120,000 public chains were left out of co-occurrence clustering, as were a few repertoires with anomalous nucleotide sharing. This immuneACCESS table, as held by TCRdb, lists in-frame sequences with V and J called but not all clones. Of the missing ones, under half trace to an unresolved V gene in checked studies; the others have no known cause. V, J and clone size reflect that table, while D and trimming were determined from the DNA. Across this sample there are 100,000 to 130,000 clones, with approximately 79% seen only once. The ten largest clones take up approximately 14% of the sample.

The material sequenced was PBMCs. The sequence links TRBV10-3 to TRBJ1-2; the D segment cannot be called with confidence. The receptor comes from a woman between 40 and 55 years old in good health and CMV-seropositive. The CDR3 region reads CAISEPGGGRSYGYTF. Here is the DNA: TGTGCCATCAGTGAGCCAGGTGGAGGGCGAAGCTATGGCTACACCTTC.